In this sample, the clone carrying this T cell receptor (beta chain) turned up many times. The antigen is unknown. These data originate in a study of T cells in Graves' hyperthyroidism and ophthalmopathy. Findings and limits, study-wide: Blood also carried most thyroid clonotypes expanded above 0.001.

Authors of the study amplified TCR beta CDR3 regions from RNA transcripts. A set of HTBI primers served as the primers for a first-round RT-PCR of the TCR CDR3. Via MiXCR, TCRdb re-called the multiplex PCR reads, giving one row per CDR3 protein. The sample lists about 260,000 distinct CDR3 sequences; roughly 22% were seen once. This CDR3 region has 15 residues. V dropped 7 bases and J dropped 2 bases, with 15 bases sitting between them. Germline values: CDR1 MDHEN, CDR2 SYDVKM. Input material: blood. The receptor was isolated from a man aged 25 to 40 with Graves' ophthalmopathy. The chain joins TRBV28 to TRBJ2-1, with no clear D. CDR3 bases: TGTGCCAGCACCTTCCTTGGCGGAGCCTACAATGAGCAGTTCTTC. Its translation is CASTFLGGAYNEQFF.